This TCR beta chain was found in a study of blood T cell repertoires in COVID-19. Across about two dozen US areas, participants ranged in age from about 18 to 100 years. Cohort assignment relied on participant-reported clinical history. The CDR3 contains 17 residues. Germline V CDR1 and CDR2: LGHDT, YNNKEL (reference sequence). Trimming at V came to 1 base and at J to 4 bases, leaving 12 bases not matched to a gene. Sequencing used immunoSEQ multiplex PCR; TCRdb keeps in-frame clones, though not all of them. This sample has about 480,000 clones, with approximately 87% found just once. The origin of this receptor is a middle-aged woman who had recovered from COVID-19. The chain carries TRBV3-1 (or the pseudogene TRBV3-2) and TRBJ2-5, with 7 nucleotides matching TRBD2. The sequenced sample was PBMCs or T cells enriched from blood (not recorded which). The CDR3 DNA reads TGTGCCAGCAGCCAAGGGCCGGCCGGCGGGAGAGGAGAGACCCAGTACTTC. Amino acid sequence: CASSQGPAGGRGETQYF.